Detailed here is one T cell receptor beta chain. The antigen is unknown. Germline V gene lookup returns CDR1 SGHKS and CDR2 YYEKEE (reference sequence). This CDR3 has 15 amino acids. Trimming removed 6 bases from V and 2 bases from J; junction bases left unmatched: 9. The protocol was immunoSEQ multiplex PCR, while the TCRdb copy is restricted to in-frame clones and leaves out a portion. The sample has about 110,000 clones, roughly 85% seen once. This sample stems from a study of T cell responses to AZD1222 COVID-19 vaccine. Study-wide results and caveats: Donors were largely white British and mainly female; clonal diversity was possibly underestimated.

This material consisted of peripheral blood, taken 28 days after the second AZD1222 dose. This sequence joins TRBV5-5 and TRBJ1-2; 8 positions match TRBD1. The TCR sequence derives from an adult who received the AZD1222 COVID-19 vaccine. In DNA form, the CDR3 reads TGTGCCAGCAACCCCAACCCAGGGGGCAACTATGGCTACACCTTC. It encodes CASNPNPGGNYGYTF. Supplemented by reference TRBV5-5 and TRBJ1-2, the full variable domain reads DAGVTQSPTHLIKTRGQQVTLRCSPISGHKSVSWYQQVLGQGPQFIFQYYEKEERGRGNFPDRFSARQFPNYSSELNVNALLLGDSALYLCASNPNPGGNYGYTFGSGTRLTVV.